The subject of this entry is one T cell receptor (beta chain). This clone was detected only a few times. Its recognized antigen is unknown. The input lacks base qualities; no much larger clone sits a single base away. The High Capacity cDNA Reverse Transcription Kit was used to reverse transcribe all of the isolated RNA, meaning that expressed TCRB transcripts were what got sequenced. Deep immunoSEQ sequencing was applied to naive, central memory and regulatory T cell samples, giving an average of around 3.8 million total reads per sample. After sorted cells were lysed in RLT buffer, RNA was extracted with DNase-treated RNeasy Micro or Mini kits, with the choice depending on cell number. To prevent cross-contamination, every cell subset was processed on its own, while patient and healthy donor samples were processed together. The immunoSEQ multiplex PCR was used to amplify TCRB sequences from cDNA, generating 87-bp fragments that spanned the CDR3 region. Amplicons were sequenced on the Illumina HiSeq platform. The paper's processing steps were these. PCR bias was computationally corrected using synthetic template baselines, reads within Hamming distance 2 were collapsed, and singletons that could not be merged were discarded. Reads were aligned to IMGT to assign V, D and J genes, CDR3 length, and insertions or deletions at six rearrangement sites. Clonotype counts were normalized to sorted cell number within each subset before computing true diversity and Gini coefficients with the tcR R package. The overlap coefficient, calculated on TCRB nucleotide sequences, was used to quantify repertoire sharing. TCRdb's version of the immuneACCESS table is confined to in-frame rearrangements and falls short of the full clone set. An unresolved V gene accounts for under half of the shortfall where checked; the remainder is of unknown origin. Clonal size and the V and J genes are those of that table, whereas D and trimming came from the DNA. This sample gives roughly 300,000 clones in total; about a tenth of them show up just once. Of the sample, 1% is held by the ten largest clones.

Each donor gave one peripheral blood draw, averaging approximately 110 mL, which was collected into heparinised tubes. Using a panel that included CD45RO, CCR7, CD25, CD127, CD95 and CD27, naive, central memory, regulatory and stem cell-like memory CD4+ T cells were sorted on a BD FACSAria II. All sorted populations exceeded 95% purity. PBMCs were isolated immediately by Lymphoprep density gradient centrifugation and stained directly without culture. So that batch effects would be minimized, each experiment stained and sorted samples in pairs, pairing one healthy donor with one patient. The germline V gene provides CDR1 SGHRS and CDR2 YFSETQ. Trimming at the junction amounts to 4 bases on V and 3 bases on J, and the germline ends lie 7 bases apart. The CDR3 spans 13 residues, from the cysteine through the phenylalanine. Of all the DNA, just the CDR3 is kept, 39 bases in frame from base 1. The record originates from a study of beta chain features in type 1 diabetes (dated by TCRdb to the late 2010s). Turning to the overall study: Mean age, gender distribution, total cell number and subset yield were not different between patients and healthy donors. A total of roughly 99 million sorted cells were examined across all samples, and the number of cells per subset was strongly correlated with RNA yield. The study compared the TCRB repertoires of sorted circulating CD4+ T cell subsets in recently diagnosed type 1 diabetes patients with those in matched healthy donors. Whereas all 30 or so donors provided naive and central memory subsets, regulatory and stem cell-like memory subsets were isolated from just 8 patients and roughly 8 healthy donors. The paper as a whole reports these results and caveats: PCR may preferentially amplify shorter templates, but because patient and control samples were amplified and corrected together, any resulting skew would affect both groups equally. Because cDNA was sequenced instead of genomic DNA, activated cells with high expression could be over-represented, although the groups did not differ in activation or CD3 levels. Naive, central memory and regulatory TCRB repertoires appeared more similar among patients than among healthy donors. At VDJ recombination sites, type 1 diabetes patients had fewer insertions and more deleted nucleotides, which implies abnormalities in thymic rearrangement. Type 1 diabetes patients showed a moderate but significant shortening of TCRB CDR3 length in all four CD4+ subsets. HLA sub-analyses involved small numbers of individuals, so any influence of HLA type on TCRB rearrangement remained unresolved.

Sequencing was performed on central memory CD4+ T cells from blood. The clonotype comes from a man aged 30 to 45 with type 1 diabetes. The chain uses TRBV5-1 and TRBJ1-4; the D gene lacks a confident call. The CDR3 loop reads CASSRAANEKLFF. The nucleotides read TGCGCCAGCAGCAGGGCAGCTAATGAAAAACTGTTTTTT.